This TCR beta chain was recovered during a study of T cell responses to AZD1222 COVID-19 vaccine. CDR3 length: 12 residues. Trimming removed 6 bases from V and 6 bases from J, with 11 bases in between. CDR1 SNHLY and CDR2 FYNNEI come from the germline V gene. Overall study findings and caveats: Targets within unmutated variant regions were reportedly found for nearly half of spike-specific TCRs.

The protocol was immunoSEQ multiplex PCR, while the TCRdb copy is restricted to in-frame clones and leaves out a portion. Of 240,000 or so clones listed, just over 90% are singletons. About this clone: Its specificity is not known.

The sequencing used peripheral blood, collected on day 0 of AZD1222 vaccination. The J gene is TRBJ1-2, the V gene TRBV2, with no clear D. This sequence originates from an adult in good health. The chain's CDR3 is CASRDLKDGYTF. The CDR3 coding sequence is TGTGCCAGCAGGGACCTAAAGGATGGCTACACCTTC.